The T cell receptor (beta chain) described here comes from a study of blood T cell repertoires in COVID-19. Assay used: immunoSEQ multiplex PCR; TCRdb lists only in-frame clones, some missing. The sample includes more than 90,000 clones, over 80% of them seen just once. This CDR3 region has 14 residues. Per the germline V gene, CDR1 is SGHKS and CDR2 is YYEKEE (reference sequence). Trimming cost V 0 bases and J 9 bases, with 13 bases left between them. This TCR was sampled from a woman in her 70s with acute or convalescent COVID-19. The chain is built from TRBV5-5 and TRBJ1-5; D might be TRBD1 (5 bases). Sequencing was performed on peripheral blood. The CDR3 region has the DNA TGTGCCAGCAGCTTGGTGGCAGGGCAGGGGCCCCAGCATTTT. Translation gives CASSLVAGQGPQHF.